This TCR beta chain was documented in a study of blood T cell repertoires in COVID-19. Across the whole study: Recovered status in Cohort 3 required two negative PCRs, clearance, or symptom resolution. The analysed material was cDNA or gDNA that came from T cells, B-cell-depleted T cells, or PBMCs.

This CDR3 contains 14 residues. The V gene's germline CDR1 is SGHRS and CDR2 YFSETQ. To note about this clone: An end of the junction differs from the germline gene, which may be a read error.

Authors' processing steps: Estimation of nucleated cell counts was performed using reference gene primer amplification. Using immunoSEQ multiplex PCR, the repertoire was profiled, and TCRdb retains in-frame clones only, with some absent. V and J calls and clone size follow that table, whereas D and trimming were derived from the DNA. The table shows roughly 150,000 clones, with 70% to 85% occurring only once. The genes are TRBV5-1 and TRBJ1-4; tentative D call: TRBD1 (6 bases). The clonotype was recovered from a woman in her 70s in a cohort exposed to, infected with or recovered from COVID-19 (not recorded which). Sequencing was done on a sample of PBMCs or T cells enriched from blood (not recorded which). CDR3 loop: CASSWGPAKEKLFF. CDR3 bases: TGCGCCAGCAGCTGGGGGCCGGCTAAAGAAAAACTGTTTTTT.